This T cell receptor (beta chain) came from a study of cytomegalovirus exposure and HLA in healthy donors. Study background: Earlier results showed roughly 120 million unique TCR beta sequences derived from around 170 million T cells. Study findings and constraints: Later on, an analysis tied 15,000 or so TCR beta sequences to HLA alleles at 0.05 false discovery rate. Reports showed the classifier diagnosing cytomegalovirus status with high specificity and sensitivity.

The PCR contained 60 Vbeta and 13 Jbeta primers. Repertoires were generated with immunoSEQ multiplex PCR, while TCRdb's copy carries only in-frame clones and drops some. The table records some 110,000 clones, 70% to 80% of them present only once. Each donor was healthy, and each was a bone marrow donor. Notes on this clone: Antigen specificity is unknown.

The length of the CDR3 is 13 residues. The V end lost 0 bases, the J end lost 8 bases, and 10 bases lay between the germline ends. CDR1 is MNHEY, CDR2 SVGAGI, per germline. This rearrangement joins TRBV6-5 to TRBJ1-1; maybe TRBD1 (5 bases). This TCR derives from a man aged 25 to 45 in good health and CMV-seropositive. Sample: PBMCs. The chain's CDR3 is CASSYSNRQEAFF. Written as DNA, the CDR3 is TGTGCCAGCAGTTACTCGAACCGACAGGAAGCTTTCTTT.